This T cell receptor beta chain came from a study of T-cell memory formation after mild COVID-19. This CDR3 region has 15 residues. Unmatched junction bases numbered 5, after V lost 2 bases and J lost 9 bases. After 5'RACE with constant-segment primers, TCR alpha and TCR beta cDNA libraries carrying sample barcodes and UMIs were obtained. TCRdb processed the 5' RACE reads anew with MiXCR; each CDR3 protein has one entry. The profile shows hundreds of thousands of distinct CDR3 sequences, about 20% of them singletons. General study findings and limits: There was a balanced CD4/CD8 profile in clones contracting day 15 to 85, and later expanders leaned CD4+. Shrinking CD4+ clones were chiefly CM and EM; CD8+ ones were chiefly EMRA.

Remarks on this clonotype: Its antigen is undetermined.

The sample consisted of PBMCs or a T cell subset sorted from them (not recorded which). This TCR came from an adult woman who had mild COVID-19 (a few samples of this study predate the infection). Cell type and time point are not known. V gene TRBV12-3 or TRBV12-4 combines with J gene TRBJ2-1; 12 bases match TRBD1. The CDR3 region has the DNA TGTGCCAGCAGTTTAAGGGACAGGGGGCGCGGTGAGCAGTTCTTC. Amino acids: CASSLRDRGRGEQFF.